The entry below gives a single TCR beta chain sequence along with its context. Its binding antigen is unknown. Base qualities are not at hand, and no much larger clone is one base apart. Libraries were constructed by the immunoSEQ multiplex PCR assay. For the multiplex PCR, a mixture combining 60 forward primers for TCR Vbeta segments and 13 reverse primers for TCR Jbeta segments was used. Amplification of the CDR3 region of rearranged TCR beta genes was performed with a multiplex PCR assay on genomic DNA. Amplified TCR beta libraries were sequenced as 87-base-pair reads on the Illumina HiSeq System. The original methods were these. A later analysis counted about 76 million unique TCR beta chains across the 666 repertoires, and some 11 million of these chains were shared by at least two donors. A nearest-neighbor algorithm error-corrected the raw reads and collapsed the reads into unique sequences, merging closely related sequences to remove PCR and sequencing errors. V, D and J gene segments were assigned by aligning CDR3 sequences to IMGT reference sequences. Each retained sequence needed at least a six-nucleotide match to both a V gene segment and a J gene segment. A rearrangement was called productive if the CDR3 had no stop codons and remained in frame with V and J, and every other rearrangement was called non-productive. Following IMGT convention, CDR3 was defined as the stretch from the second conserved V-encoded cysteine to the conserved J-encoded phenylalanine. Sequences without an unambiguous match to a single V gene segment were excluded from the earlier analysis of several hundred of the donors. An earlier analysis of fewer than 650 of the donors classified V segments as functional when productive rearrangements were above 56.7% and as segregating when the standard deviation between donors was above 5%. A statistical classification framework was built to diagnose cytomegalovirus status from the catalog of TCR beta chain sequences. In a later analysis, TCR nucleotide sequences were compared against IMGT/GENE-DB human TR gene sequences so that V and J genes could be assigned. In a later analysis, CDR3 sequences and most-parsimonious VDJ recombination scenarios were assigned using the TCRdist pipeline. A later analysis defined each TCR beta chain by its CDR3 amino acid sequence plus V-gene family, and excluded reads lacking a unique V-gene family. In a later analysis, 450 to 600 highly shared, low-generation-probability nucleotide sequences were removed to address suspected cross-contamination and a sequencing artifact. For each public chain, a later analysis derived a clonal expansion index from normalized ranks of inferred template counts within each repertoire. A later analysis computed generation probabilities with a VDJ recombination model fitted to out-of-frame rearrangements, and checked the results against IGoR. In a later analysis, TCR-TCR, TCR-HLA and TCR-CMV co-occurrence was scored with hypergeometric tests, and a repertoire-size bias correction was applied to TCR pairs. To estimate false discovery rates, a later analysis permuted the HLA or CMV assignments 20 times. A later analysis grouped co-occurring TCRs with DBSCAN, adding TCRdist sequence similarity when clustering within HLA-allele-positive subsets. For co-occurrence clustering, repertoires with fewer than 30,000 or more than 120,000 public chains were excluded, along with five repertoires with anomalous nucleotide sharing. Drawn from immuneACCESS, this table holds only the in-frame rearrangements with V and J called that TCRdb kept. Clones are partly lost; checked studies trace under half to an unresolved V gene and leave the rest unexplained. D and trimming come from the DNA, and the V and J calls and clone size come from that table. The sample table lists about 80,000 clones, around 79% of them with a count of one. Jointly, the top ten make up over 10% of the sample.

This sample was included in a study of cytomegalovirus exposure and HLA in healthy donors (dated by TCRdb to 2016 to 2017). In terms of the full investigation: According to an earlier analysis of several hundred of the donors, about 179 million T cells yielded 117 million unique TCR beta sequences and approximately 300 Gb of sequence data. An early release that covered fewer than 800 HLA-typed donors contained about 300 gigabases of sequencing data and 80 million or so unique TCR sequences. Of the 300 to 500 genotyped donors, roughly 76% were placed in the genetic ancestry cluster associated with self-reported Caucasian donors. The study aimed to test whether cataloging public T cell receptors could reveal signatures of past pathogen exposure. Using immunosequencing, the study profiled T cell repertoires from approximately 700 subjects and related those repertoires to cytomegalovirus serostatus. A separate validation cohort of approximately 130 different subjects was used in addition to the 666-subject first cohort. To predict cytomegalovirus infection status, the study combined high-throughput TCR immunosequencing, statistical association of individual TCRs with disease status, and machine learning. To study patterns of TCR occurrence, a later analysis re-analyzed previously published TCR beta repertoires from just over 650 donors and added high-resolution HLA genotyping. The later analysis used no new phenotypic data to find candidate immune exposures, relying instead on TCR beta sequences and their occurrence across donors. In an earlier analysis of 500 to 650 of the donors, high-throughput TCR beta sequencing was used to judge whether each TCR beta V gene segment behaved as functional or pseudogenic. Alongside the repertoire data, information on donor age, sex, ethnicity and CMV serostatus was compiled. Genome-wide SNP genotypes for about 65% of the roughly 670 donors were used in a later genetic analysis, which treated that subset as a discovery cohort. All discovery cohort repertoires had been generated on a single sequencing platform. HLA typing covered class I and class II loci at four-digit resolution. The number of donors typed differed by locus, with 629-630 for A, B, C, DRB1 and DQB1, over 500 for DQA1, 606 for DPA1, and around 460 for DPB1. Four or five DR-DQ haplotypes were treated as single units for association and clustering because of strong linkage in the cohort. Among some 400 genotyped donors of the cohort, an average of approximately 240,000 unique TCR beta nucleotide sequences was sequenced per donor, of which 15% to 20% were non-productive. Results and caveats for the whole study, not just this receptor: In this cohort, only TCR beta chains were sequenced, and detectable features were limited by the absence of alpha or paired-chain data. When HLA alleles, especially DR and DQ, strongly co-occurred, TCR associations were difficult to assign to individual alleles. A cluster of highly shared sequence variants was judged likely to be a technical artifact of the sequencing pipeline. According to a later analysis, TCR association rates differed among HLA loci, with DRB1 alleles showing the most associated TCRs and HLA-C alleles showing the fewest. It was suggested by the authors that the approach could potentially be generalized to other disease states and immunological phenotypes. Because counts were too low, roughly 16 rarely observed V segments, including chromosome 9 orphons, were left out of the earlier analysis of about 620 of the donors. Sequencing depth was assumed to be roughly uniform across donors in the presence/absence analyses, though that assumption may not hold. A few of the identified cytomegalovirus-associated TCR beta chains were confirmed in vitro to be specific for cytomegalovirus antigens. In an earlier analysis of 450 to 750 of the donors, most TCR beta V segments appeared in productive rearrangements about 87% or about 30% of the time, broadly matching IMGT annotations. Several of the top co-occurrence clusters appeared to be linked to parvovirus B19, influenza, CMV and Epstein-Barr virus, according to a later analysis. Correlated functional status among segregating V segments might be attributable to linkage disequilibrium, but an unknown experimental factor could not be ruled out. A further reported finding was that TCR beta sequences accurately predicted the HLA-A and HLA-B alleles for most subjects in the first cohort. Immune exposure information for the cohort was limited to CMV serostatus. According to a later analysis, most CMV-associated TCR beta chains appeared to be HLA-restricted, and the HLA associations seemed to be driven largely by CMV exposure. Because HLA typing was unavailable for some donors at each locus, only the typed subset was used in association tests. Some IMGT-functional V segments, including TRBV6-2 and TRBV6-3, could not be told apart with the 87-base-pair reads, so those segments were excluded. A total of about 150 TCR beta chains were listed by the study as associated with cytomegalovirus. A later analysis associated 15,000 to 20,000 TCR beta sequences with specific HLA alleles at a false discovery rate of 0.05. In a later analysis, HLA-associated TCR beta chains were found to be more clonally expanded and to have lower generation probabilities than equally common non-associated chains. Most TCR sequences were seen in very few donors, while some public TCRs were found in many individuals. The classifier was reported to diagnose cytomegalovirus status with high specificity and sensitivity in both the original and validation cohorts. According to a later genetic analysis, donors in an Asian-associated ancestry cluster had fewer N-insertions in productive TCRs than the approximately 670-donor mean. An association between a missense DCLRE1C variant and V-gene and J-gene trimming of TCR beta chains was found in a later genetic analysis and replicated in an independent cohort.

The cohort was made up of 666 healthy bone marrow donors. At the time of sampling, all cohort members were nominally healthy, though unrecorded immune exposures were likely present. CMV serostatus was recorded as positive for some 300 and negative for about 50% of the 666 cohort members, whereas no CMV serostatus was recorded for the donor in question. A peripheral blood sample was collected from each donor, and TCR beta sequencing was performed on peripheral blood mononuclear cells. The Qiagen DNeasy Blood Extraction Kit was used to extract genomic DNA from the blood cell samples. CDR1 and CDR2 are drawn from the germline V gene (reference sequence): LNHNV, YYDKDF. V is pared back by 5 bases and J by 7 bases, with 17 bases lying between the germline termini. The CDR3 spans 14 residues, from the cysteine through the phenylalanine. CDR3 DNA only is kept here, 42 bases in frame from base 1.

The sample was PBMCs. The source of this sequence is a human donor in good health. The chain joins TRBV15 to TRBJ2-5; perhaps TRBD2 is the D gene, with 6 bases matching. This receptor has the CDR3 CATSPRLDGGTQYF. The DNA is as follows: TGTGCCACCAGCCCTCGACTAGATGGGGGGACCCAGTACTTC.